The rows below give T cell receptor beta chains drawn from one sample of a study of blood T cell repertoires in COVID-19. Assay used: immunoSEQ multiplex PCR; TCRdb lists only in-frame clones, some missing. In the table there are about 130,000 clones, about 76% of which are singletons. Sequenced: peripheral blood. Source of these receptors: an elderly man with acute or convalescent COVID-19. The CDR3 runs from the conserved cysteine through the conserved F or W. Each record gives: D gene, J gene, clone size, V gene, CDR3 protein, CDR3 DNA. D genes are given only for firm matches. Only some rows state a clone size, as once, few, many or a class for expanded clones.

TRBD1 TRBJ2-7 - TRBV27 CASSSRTGMSYEQYF TGTGCCAGCAGTTCCCGGACAGGGATGAGCTACGAGCAGTACTTC
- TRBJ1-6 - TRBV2 CASSEARSPLHF TGTGCCAGCAGTGAAGCGCGTTCACCCCTCCACTTT
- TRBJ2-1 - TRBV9 CASSVAALALGGNEQFF TGTGCCAGCAGCGTAGCGGCCTTGGCGTTGGGGGGCAATGAGCAGTTCTTC
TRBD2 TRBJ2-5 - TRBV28 CASSGGGQETQYF TGTGCCAGCAGCGGGGGGGGACAAGAGACCCAGTACTTC
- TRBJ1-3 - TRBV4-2 CASSQDTAGPSSGNTIYF TGTGCCAGCAGCCAAGATACGGCAGGGCCCTCCTCTGGAAACACCATATATTTT
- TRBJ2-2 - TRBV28 CASSLGQNTGELFF TGTGCCAGCAGTTTAGGGCAGAACACCGGGGAGCTGTTTTTT
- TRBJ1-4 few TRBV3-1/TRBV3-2 CASSPQTGLNEKLFF TGTGCCAGCAGCCCTCAGACAGGCTTGAATGAAAAACTGTTTTTT
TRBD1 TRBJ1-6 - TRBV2 CASRGQGIGGSPLHF TGTGCCAGCAGGGGACAGGGGATCGGGGGTTCACCCCTCCACTTT
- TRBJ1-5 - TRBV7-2 CASSLGQVNQPQHF TGTGCCAGCAGCTTAGGGCAGGTGAATCAGCCCCAGCATTTT
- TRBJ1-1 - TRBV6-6 CASSNPLGRGNTEAFF TGTGCCAGCAGCAACCCTCTTGGACGGGGGAACACTGAAGCTTTCTTT
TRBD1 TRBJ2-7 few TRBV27 CASSPLTGRNFEQYF TGTGCCAGCAGTCCTTTGACAGGGAGAAATTTCGAGCAGTACTTC
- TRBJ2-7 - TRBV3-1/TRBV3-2 CASSQEAFSHEQYF TGTGCCAGCAGCCAAGAAGCGTTCTCCCACGAGCAGTACTTC
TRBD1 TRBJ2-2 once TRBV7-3 CASSPGTGANTGELFF TGTGCCAGCAGCCCGGGGACAGGCGCGAACACCGGGGAGCTGTTTTTT
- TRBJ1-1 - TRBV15 CATSRDRVGSEAFF TGTGCCACCAGCAGAGACAGGGTAGGGTCTGAAGCTTTCTTT
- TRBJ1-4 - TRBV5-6 CASSLYSPNEKLFF TGTGCCAGCAGCTTGTACAGCCCTAATGAAAAACTGTTTTTT
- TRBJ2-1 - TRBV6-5 CASRRAGTEGNEQFF TGTGCCAGCAGGCGAGCCGGGACTGAAGGGAATGAGCAGTTCTTC
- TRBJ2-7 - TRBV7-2 CASSPGGGTAYEQYF TGTGCCAGCAGTCCAGGTGGCGGGACAGCCTACGAGCAGTACTTC
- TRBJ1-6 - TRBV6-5 CASSADRPLHF TGTGCCAGCAGCGCTGACAGACCCCTCCACTTT
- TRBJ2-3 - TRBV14 CASSQSVRDTQYF TGTGCCAGCAGCCAATCCGTCCGGGATACGCAGTATTTT
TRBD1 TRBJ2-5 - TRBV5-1 CASSLWDRGFGTQYF TGCGCCAGCAGCTTGTGGGACAGGGGCTTCGGGACCCAGTACTTC
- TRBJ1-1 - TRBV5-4 CASSLVDRNTEAFF TGTGCCAGCAGCTTGGTCGACAGGAACACTGAAGCTTTCTTT
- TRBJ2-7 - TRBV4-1 CASSQFGGLDTWPYEQYF TGCGCCAGCAGCCAGTTCGGGGGGCTGGACACATGGCCCTACGAGCAGTACTTC
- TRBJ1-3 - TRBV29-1 CSVRPSSGNTIYF TGCAGCGTTCGCCCGAGCTCCGGAAACACCATATATTTT
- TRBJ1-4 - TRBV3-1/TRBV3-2 CASSPTSTNEKLFF TGTGCCAGCAGTCCGACATCAACTAATGAAAAACTGTTTTTT
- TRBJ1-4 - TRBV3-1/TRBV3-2 CASSQAQGINEKLFF TGTGCCAGCAGCCAAGCGCAGGGCATTAATGAAAAACTGTTTTTT
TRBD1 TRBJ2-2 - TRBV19 CASSTRTGNTGELFF TGTGCCAGTAGTACCCGGACAGGGAACACCGGGGAGCTGTTTTTT
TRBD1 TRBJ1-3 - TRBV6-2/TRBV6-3 CASSTGQGIAGNTIYF TGTGCCAGCAGTACGGGACAGGGCATCGCTGGAAACACCATATATTTT
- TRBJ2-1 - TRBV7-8 CASSAGSGFSYNEQFF TGTGCCAGCAGCGCCGGGTCAGGGTTCTCCTACAATGAGCAGTTCTTC
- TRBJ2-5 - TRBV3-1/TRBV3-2 CASSRVGGAKETQYF TGTGCCAGCAGCCGAGTGGGGGGGGCTAAGGAGACCCAGTACTTC
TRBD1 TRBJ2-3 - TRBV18 CASSTQRDRAADTQYF TGTGCCAGCTCAACTCAAAGGGACAGGGCGGCAGATACGCAGTATTTT
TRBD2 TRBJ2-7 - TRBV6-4 CASSYRTVERGANEQYF TGTGCCAGCAGCTACAGGACGGTCGAGCGGGGGGCAAACGAGCAGTACTTC
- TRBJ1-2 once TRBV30 CAYGRGGYTF TGTGCCTACGGCCGGGGTGGCTACACCTTC
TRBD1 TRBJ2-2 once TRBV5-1 CASSSTGQGAFTGELFF TGCGCCAGCAGCTCAACTGGACAGGGGGCTTTCACCGGGGAGCTGTTTTTT
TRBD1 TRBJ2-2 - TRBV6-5 CASSSGQGAGELFF TGTGCCAGCAGTTCCGGACAGGGGGCCGGGGAGCTGTTTTTT
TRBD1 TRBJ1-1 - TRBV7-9 CASSSNFDRVTAFF TGTGCCAGCAGCTCGAACTTTGACAGGGTTACAGCTTTCTTT
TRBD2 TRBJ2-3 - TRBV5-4 CASRISNGGADTQYF TGTGCCAGCAGGATCAGTAACGGGGGGGCCGATACGCAGTATTTT
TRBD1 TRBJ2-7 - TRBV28 CASSSPGTGGSLEQYF TGTGCCAGCAGTTCCCCCGGGACAGGGGGTTCCCTCGAGCAGTACTTC
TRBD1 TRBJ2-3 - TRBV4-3 CASSQHSSSGQYTDTQYF TGCGCCAGCAGCCAACATAGCTCGTCGGGACAGTACACAGATACGCAGTATTTT
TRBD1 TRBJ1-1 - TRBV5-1 CASRKTGGMLEAFF TGCGCCAGCAGAAAGACAGGGGGCATGTTGGAAGCTTTCTTT
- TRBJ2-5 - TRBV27 CASSFAVSSETQYF TGTGCCAGCAGTTTCGCCGTTAGCTCCGAGACCCAGTACTTC
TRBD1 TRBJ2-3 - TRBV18 CASSPELGQKTDTQYF TGTGCCAGCTCACCTGAGCTGGGACAGAAAACAGATACGCAGTATTTT
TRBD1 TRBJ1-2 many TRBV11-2 CASSSISGTATNYGYTF TGTGCCAGCAGCTCCATATCTGGGACAGCCACTAACTATGGCTACACCTTC
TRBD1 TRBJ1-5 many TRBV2 CASSETGQYNQPQHF TGTGCCAGCAGCGAAACGGGACAGTACAATCAGCCCCAGCATTTT
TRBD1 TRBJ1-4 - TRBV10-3 CAISETATGGSEKLFF TGTGCCATCAGTGAGACCGCGACAGGGGGTAGTGAAAAACTGTTTTTT
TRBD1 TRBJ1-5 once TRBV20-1 CSASDRGSLSNQPQHF TGCAGTGCTAGTGACAGGGGCTCTCTAAGCAATCAGCCCCAGCATTTT
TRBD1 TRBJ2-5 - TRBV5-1 CASSLAGTGVETQYF TGCGCCAGCAGCTTGGCTGGGACAGGGGTCGAGACCCAGTACTTC
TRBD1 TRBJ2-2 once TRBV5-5 CASGWGQSNTGELFF TGTGCCAGCGGATGGGGACAGTCAAACACCGGGGAGCTGTTTTTT
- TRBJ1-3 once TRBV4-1 CASSQEETIGNTIYF TGCGCCAGCAGCCAAGAGGAGACGATTGGAAACACCATATATTTT
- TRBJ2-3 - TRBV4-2 CASSQGTAASTDTQYF TGTGCCAGCAGCCAAGGTACAGCGGCTAGCACAGATACGCAGTATTTT
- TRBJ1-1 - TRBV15 CATSRPGVWTEAFF TGTGCCACTAGCCGTCCCGGGGTTTGGACTGAAGCTTTCTTT
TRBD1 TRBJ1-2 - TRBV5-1 CASSSGQGLGYTF TGCGCCAGCAGCTCCGGACAGGGCCTTGGCTACACCTTC
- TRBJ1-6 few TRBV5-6 CASSSWTDNSPLHF TGTGCCAGCAGCTCCTGGACAGATAATTCACCCCTCCACTTT
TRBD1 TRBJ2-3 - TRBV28 CASSRTGAISTDTQYF TGTGCCAGCAGTCGGACAGGGGCCATTAGCACAGATACGCAGTATTTT